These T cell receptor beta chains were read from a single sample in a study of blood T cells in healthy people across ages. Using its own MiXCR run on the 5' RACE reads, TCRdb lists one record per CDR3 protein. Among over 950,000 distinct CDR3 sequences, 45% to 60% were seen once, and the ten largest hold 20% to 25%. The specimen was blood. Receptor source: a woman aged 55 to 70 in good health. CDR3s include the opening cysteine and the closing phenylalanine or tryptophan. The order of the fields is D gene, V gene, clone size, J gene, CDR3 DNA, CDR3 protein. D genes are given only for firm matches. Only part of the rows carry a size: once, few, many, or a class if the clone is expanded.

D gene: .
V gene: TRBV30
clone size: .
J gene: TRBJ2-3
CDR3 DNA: TGTGCCTGGAGTAGCGGAGGAACAGATACGCAGTATTTT
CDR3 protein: CAWSSGGTDTQYF

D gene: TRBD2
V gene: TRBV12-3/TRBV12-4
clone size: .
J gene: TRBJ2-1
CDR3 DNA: TGTGCCAGCAGTTTCGAGGCGGGAGGGCCCGATGAGCAGTTCTTC
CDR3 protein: CASSFEAGGPDEQFF

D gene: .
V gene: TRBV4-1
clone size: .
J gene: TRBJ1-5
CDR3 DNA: TGCGCCAGCAGCCCAGGAGGGCAGAACAATCAGCCCCAGCATTTT
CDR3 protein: CASSPGGQNNQPQHF

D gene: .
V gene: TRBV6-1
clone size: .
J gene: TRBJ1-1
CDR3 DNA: TGTGCCAGCAGTGGAATGGGGGGCTCTGAAGCTTTCTTT
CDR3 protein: CASSGMGGSEAFF

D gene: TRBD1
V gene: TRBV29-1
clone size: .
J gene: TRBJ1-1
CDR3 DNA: TGCAGCGTTGGCAGACAGGGGAACACTGAAGCTTTCTTT
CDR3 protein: CSVGRQGNTEAFF

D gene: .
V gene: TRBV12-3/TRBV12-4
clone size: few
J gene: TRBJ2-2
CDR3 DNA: TGTGCCAGCATCACGGACAGACGAACCGGGGAGCTGTTTTTT
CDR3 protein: CASITDRRTGELFF

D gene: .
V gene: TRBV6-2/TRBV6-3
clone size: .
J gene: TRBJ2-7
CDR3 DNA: TGTGCCAGCAGTGACGCAGGGGTCGGCGAGCAGTACTTC
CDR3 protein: CASSDAGVGEQYF

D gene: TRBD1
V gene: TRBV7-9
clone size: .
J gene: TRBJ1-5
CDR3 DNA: TGTGCCAGCAGCCCGAGGACAGGGAGGGATCAGCCCCAGCATTTT
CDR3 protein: CASSPRTGRDQPQHF

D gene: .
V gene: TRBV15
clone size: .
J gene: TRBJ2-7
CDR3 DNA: TGTGCCACCAGCAGAGATTGGGCCTACGAGCAGTACTTC
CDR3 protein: CATSRDWAYEQYF

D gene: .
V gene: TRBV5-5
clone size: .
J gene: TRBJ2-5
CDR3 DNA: TGTGCCAGCACCTGGGGGGTTAGGGGTCGGCAAGAGACCCAGTACTTC
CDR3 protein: CASTWGVRGRQETQYF

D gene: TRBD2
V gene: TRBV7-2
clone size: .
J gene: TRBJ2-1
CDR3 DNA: TGTGCCAGCAGCTTAGCAAGCGGGAGGGCCAATGTCAATGAGCAGTTCTTC
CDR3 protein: CASSLASGRANVNEQFF

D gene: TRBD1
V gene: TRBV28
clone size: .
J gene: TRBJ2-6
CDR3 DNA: TGTGCCAGCAGCCGGGACAGCATCTTAGTCTCTGGGGCCAACGTCCTGACTTTC
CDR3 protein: CASSRDSILVSGANVLTF

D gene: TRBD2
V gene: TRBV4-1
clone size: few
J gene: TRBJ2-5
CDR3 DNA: TGCGCCAGCAGCCAACCCACTAGCGGGAGGCGAGAGACCCAGTACTTC
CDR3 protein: CASSQPTSGRRETQYF

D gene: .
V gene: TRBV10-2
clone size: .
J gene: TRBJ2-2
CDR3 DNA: TGCGCCAGCAGTGAATGGGGGGCCGCTGACACCGGGGAGCTGTTTTTT
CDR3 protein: CASSEWGAADTGELFF

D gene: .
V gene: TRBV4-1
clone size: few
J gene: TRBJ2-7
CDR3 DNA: TGCGCCAGCAGCCAGGACAGTAGGACGTACGAGCAGTACTTC
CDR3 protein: CASSQDSRTYEQYF

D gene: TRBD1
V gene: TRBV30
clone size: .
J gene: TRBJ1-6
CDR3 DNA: TGTGCCTGGAGTGGACAGGGAAATTCACCCCTCCACTTT
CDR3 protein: CAWSGQGNSPLHF

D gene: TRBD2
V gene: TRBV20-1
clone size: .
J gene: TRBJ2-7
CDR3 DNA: TGCAGTGCTAGTGGCAGCGGGAGTTGGGAGCAGTACTTC
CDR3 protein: CSASGSGSWEQYF

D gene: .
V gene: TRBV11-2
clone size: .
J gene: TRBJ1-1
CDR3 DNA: TGTGTCAGCAGCCCGGGGAGTACCTTGAACACTGAAGCTTTCTTT
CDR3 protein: CVSSPGSTLNTEAFF

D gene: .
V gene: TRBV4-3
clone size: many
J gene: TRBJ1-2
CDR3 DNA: TGCGCCAGCAGCCAAGATCTCAGGACAGCTTATGGCTACACCTTC
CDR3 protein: CASSQDLRTAYGYTF